A single sample is the source of the 23 T cell receptor beta chains below, sequenced in a study of shared clonotypes between healthy human individuals. Profiling relied on immunoSEQ multiplex PCR, and the TCRdb table lists in-frame clones only, not all of them. Of about 1 million clones in the sample, more than 65% were seen once. Sequencing was performed on memory CD4+ T cells sorted from blood. Subset given: CD45RA-negative fraction. The source is a man aged 18 to 35 in good health.

This clone came up a few times. The chain is built from TRBV18 and TRBJ2-7, with 8 bases aligning to TRBD2. The CDR3 spans 14 residues. Germline loops: CDR1 KGHSH, CDR2 LQKENI. The trim removed 5 bases at V and 3 bases at J, leaving 6 bases unmatched. CDR3 loop: CASSILADFYEQYF. CDR3 coding DNA: TGTGCCAGCTCAATACTAGCGGACTTCTACGAGCAGTACTTC.

J is TRBJ2-3 and V is TRBV4-2; 8 bases map to TRBD1. V was clipped by 4 bases and J by 3 bases; unmatched bases: 6. Looked up from germline, CDR1 is LGHNA and CDR2 is YNFKEQ. The CDR3 consists of 15 residues. CDR3 region: CASSLGTGGTDTQYF. CDR3 DNA: TGTGCCAGCAGCCTCGGAACAGGGGGGACAGATACGCAGTATTTT.

This chain joins TRBV7-2 and TRBJ2-3; 9 bases map to TRBD2. Germline lookup yields CDR1 SGHTA and CDR2 FQGNSA. This CDR3 has 14 residues. V lost 6 bases and J lost 5; bases outside the gene matches: 6. The CDR3 DNA reads as TGTGCCAGCAGACAGATAGCGGGGGTAGATACGCAGTATTTT. This sequence encodes CASRQIAGVDTQYF.

The rearrangement joins TRBV28 to TRBJ1-2; D is unresolved. Germline V gene data show CDR1 as MDHEN and CDR2 as SYDVKM. The V end was cut by 10 bases, the J end by 2 bases, with 8 bases between. The CDR3 extends over 11 amino acids. CDR3 loop: CAIVGNYGYTF. Here the CDR3 DNA reads TGTGCCATTGTGGGAAACTATGGCTACACCTTC.

V gene TRBV10-3 combines with J gene TRBJ2-5; D perhaps matches TRBD2 (7 bases). Germline V lookup: CDR1 ENHRY, CDR2 SYGVKD. The CDR3 has 15 residues. V was clipped by 2 bases and J by 1 base, with 11 bases between them. The CDR3 sequence: CAISEGRGPQETQYF. CDR3 coding DNA: TGTGCCATCAGTGAGGGGCGGGGGCCCCAAGAGACCCAGTACTTC.

CDR3 bases: TGTGCCCGGACTTCCGGGACAGGGGGTTCACCCCTCCACTTT. Amino acid sequence: CARTSGTGGSPLHF. The chain couples TRBV30 to TRBJ1-6, with 11 positions matching TRBD1. The germline gives CDR1 GTSNPN, CDR2 SVGIG (reference sequence). V gave up 8 bases and J gave up 9 bases; unmatched junction bases: 9. This CDR3 is 14 amino acids long. Complete variable domain (other parts from reference TRBV30 and TRBJ1-6): SQTIHQWPATLVQPVGSPLSLECTVEGTSNPNLYWYRQAAGRGLQLLFYSVGIGQISSEVPQNLSASRPQDRQFILSSKKLLLSDSGFYLCARTSGTGGSPLHFGNGTRLTVT.

The gene calls are TRBV27 and TRBJ2-7; no clear D. CDR1 and CDR2 from the germline V gene are MNHEY and SMNVEV (reference sequence). V lost 5 bases to trimming and J lost 5 bases, with 7 bases between them. The CDR3 spans 11 residues. CDR3 sequence (DNA): TGTGCCAGCAGTCCAGAAAACGAGCAGTACTTC. Translating it yields CASSPENEQYF.

V and J are TRBV9 and TRBJ1-5; D remains unclear. The CDR3 runs to 13 residues. V was trimmed by 4 bases and J by 5 bases, leaving 10 bases between them. Germline V lookup: CDR1 SGDLS, CDR2 YYNGEE. In nucleotides, the CDR3 is TGTGCCAGCAGCCCCGACGGGGATCAGCCCCAGCATTTT. It is translated as CASSPDGDQPQHF.

The CDR3 nucleotides read TGTGCCAGCAGCTTATTGGCAGGGAGGGGAGAAAAACTGTTTTTT. Amino acids: CASSLLAGRGEKLFF. The rearrangement links TRBV7-9 to TRBJ1-4, with D tentatively TRBD1 (5 bases). The CDR3 is made up of 15 amino acids. Looked up from germline, CDR1 is SEHNR and CDR2 is FQNEAQ (reference sequence). Trimming took 2 bases from V and 8 from J, leaving 15 bases between them.

The chain is built from TRBV9 and TRBJ1-6, with a weak D call TRBD1 (5 bases). CDR3 size: 14 residues. From germline, CDR1 is SGDLS and CDR2 YYNGEE. Trimming took 0 bases from V and 7 from J, leaving 8 bases between them. The CDR3 bases are TGTGCCAGCAGCGTAGTGGACACCAATTCACCCCTCCACTTT. Its translation: CASSVVDTNSPLHF.

The chain has TRBV5-4 and TRBJ2-7, with D hard to call. Germline loops: CDR1 SGHNT, CDR2 YYREEE (reference sequence). The CDR3 extends over 13 amino acids. Trimming took off 0 bases at V and 3 bases at J, with 7 bases between the two ends. CDR3 in amino acids: CASSLAGHYEQYF. CDR3 nucleotide sequence: TGTGCCAGCAGCTTGGCGGGCCACTACGAGCAGTACTTC.

The chain combines TRBV10-3 with TRBJ1-6; 9 positions match TRBD1. V gave up 3 bases and J gave up 4 bases; unmatched junction bases: 4. This CDR3 spans 16 amino acids. CDR1 and CDR2 from the germline V gene are ENHRY and SYGVKD. The CDR3 here is CAISDGQGNYNSPLHF. The CDR3 DNA reads TGTGCCATCAGTGATGGACAGGGGAATTATAATTCACCCCTCCACTTT.

Comment on this clone: The same CDR3 also results from other DNA sequences found in this sample. This sequence joins TRBV6-5 and TRBJ1-1; D remains unclear. In germline, CDR1 is MNHEY, CDR2 SVGAGI. This CDR3 spans 13 amino acids. V dropped 0 bases and J dropped 5 bases, with 7 bases sitting between them. The CDR3 loop is CASSYSRRTEAFF. The CDR3 DNA follows: TGTGCCAGCAGTTACTCTCGGCGGACTGAAGCTTTCTTT.

The chain is built from TRBV9 and TRBJ2-7; TRBD2 matches 8 bases. Germline assignment: CDR1 SGDLS and CDR2 YYNGEE. This CDR3 region has 14 residues. V was clipped by 0 bases and J by 6 bases; unmatched bases: 5. The CDR3 loop is CASSVDPTSGEQYF. The CDR3, as DNA: TGTGCCAGCAGCGTAGACCCCACTAGCGGCGAGCAGTACTTC.

This chain links TRBV6-6 with TRBJ1-2, with D possibly matching TRBD1 (5 bases). This CDR3 comprises 14 residues. Trimming shortened V by 6 bases and J by 2 bases, and 13 bases separated the two germline ends. CDR1 MNHNY and CDR2 SVGAGI come from the germline V gene (reference sequence). The CDR3 region has the DNA TGTGCCAGCAGAACCTGGTCAGGGAACTATGGCTACACCTTC. Protein: CASRTWSGNYGYTF.

Of note for this clone: Other DNA sequences in this sample translate to the same CDR3. The chain joins TRBV7-9 to TRBJ1-6; D remains unclear. Trimming cost V 1 base and J 10 bases, with 5 bases left between them. The CDR3 extends over 12 amino acids. Per the germline V gene, CDR1 is SEHNR and CDR2 is FQNEAQ (reference sequence). The CDR3 is CASSLDGSPLHF. The CDR3 DNA sequence: TGTGCCAGCAGCTTAGACGGGTCACCCCTCCACTTT.

This clone occurred a few times. V and J are TRBV30 and TRBJ1-1, with no clear D. Germline CDR1 GTSNPN, CDR2 SVGIG (reference sequence). V lost 0 bases to trimming and J lost 1 base, with 6 bases between them. The CDR3 covers 13 residues. CDR3 region: CAWSVTANTEAFF. As DNA, the CDR3 is TGTGCCTGGAGTGTAACAGCGAACACTGAAGCTTTCTTT.

V and J are TRBV6-6 and TRBJ2-7; the match to TRBD1 covers 8 bases. The J segment lost 2 bases and the V segment lost 7 bases, leaving 7 bases of the junction unmatched. The CDR3 sequence is 14 residues long. Per germline, CDR1 MNHNY and CDR2 SVGAGI (reference sequence). As DNA, the CDR3 is TGTGCCAGCACCCTCGGGACAGGCCCCTACGAGCAGTACTTC. It encodes CASTLGTGPYEQYF.

The chain is built from TRBV7-8 and TRBJ1-2; 7 nucleotides line up with TRBD1. Germline lookup yields CDR1 SGHVS and CDR2 FQNEAQ. The CDR3 covers 12 residues. With V trimmed by 5 bases and J by 8 bases, 5 bases remained unmatched. In DNA form, the CDR3 reads TGTGCCAGCAGCGCGTACAGGGGCGGCTACACCTTC. Its translation is CASSAYRGGYTF.

The chain is built from TRBV5-1 and TRBJ2-1, with a weak D call TRBD2 (6 bases). V lost 3 bases to trimming and J lost 6 bases, with 13 bases between them. There are 14 residues in the CDR3. Germline CDR1 SGHRS, CDR2 YFSETQ. The CDR3 loop is CASSWGERRNEQFF. CDR3 bases: TGCGCCAGCAGCTGGGGGGAGAGGCGCAATGAGCAGTTCTTC.

The chain couples TRBV4-3 to TRBJ2-5; 10 bases map to TRBD1. This CDR3 has 15 residues. The V segment lost 1 base and the J segment 1 base; nucleotides outside the gene matches: 0. Germline V gene sequence: CDR1 LGHNA, CDR2 YSLEER. CDR3 nucleotides: TGCGCCAGCAGCCAAGGACAGGGGGCCCAAGAGACCCAGTACTTC. Amino acid sequence: CASSQGQGAQETQYF.

The rearrangement links TRBV9 to TRBJ2-3; weak D call: TRBD1 (5 bases). V lost 0 bases, J lost 5 bases, and 13 bases lay in between. The CDR3 contains 15 residues. Germline V gene sequence: CDR1 SGDLS, CDR2 YYNGEE. CDR3 in amino acids: CASSVGGNGRDTQYF. The CDR3 DNA reads TGTGCCAGCAGCGTAGGGGGCAATGGAAGAGATACGCAGTATTTT.

This clone was detected only a few times. The chain is built from TRBV27 and TRBJ1-6, with D tentatively TRBD1 (6 bases). From germline, CDR1 is MNHEY and CDR2 SMNVEV (reference sequence). The V end lost 4 bases, the J end lost 6 bases, and 19 bases lay between the germline ends. The CDR3 extends over 17 amino acids. The CDR3 DNA reads as TGTGCCAGCAGTTCGGGGGCGGGAGGGATTGTTAATTCACCCCTCCACTTT. Translated: CASSSGAGGIVNSPLHF.